The clone carrying this T cell receptor (beta chain) is a singleton in its sample. Its antigen remains unidentified. The sample belongs to a study of somatic mutations in cytotoxic T cells in rheumatoid arthritis. Overall study findings and caveats: The study found no significant difference in CD8+ T-cell clonality between rheumatoid arthritis patients and age-matched healthy controls. Clonality of CD8+ cells rose with age in rheumatoid arthritis patients but not healthy controls. A single CD8+ clone exceeded 20% of CD8+ cells in about an eighth of the roughly 65 patients.

Germline V CDR1 and CDR2: SGHRS, YFSETQ. V lost 0 bases, J lost 3 bases, and 6 bases stayed unmatched. The CDR3 runs to 15 residues. Libraries were prepared by immunoSEQ multiplex PCR; TCRdb keeps only in-frame clonotypes and omits some of them. The table lists approximately 25,000 clones, 70% to 80% of them singletons. The sequence derives from a woman between 18 and 30 years old in good health. J is TRBJ2-7 and V is TRBV5-1; 7 bases match TRBD1. Source material: CD8+ T cells sorted from blood. The CDR3 protein is CASSLEGTALYEQYF. The CDR3 nucleotides are TGCGCCAGCAGCTTGGAGGGGACAGCTCTCTACGAGCAGTACTTC.